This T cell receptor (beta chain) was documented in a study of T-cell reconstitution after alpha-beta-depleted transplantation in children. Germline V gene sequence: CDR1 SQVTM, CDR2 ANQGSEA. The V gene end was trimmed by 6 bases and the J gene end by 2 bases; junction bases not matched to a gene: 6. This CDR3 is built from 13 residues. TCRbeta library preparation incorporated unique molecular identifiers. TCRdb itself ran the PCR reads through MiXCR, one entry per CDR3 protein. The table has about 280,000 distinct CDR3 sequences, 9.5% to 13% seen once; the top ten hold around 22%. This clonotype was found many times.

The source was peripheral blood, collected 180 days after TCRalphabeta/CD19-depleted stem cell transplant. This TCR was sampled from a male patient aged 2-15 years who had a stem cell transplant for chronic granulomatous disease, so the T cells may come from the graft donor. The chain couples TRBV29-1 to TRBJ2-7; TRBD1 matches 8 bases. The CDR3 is CSVKGQVTYEQYF. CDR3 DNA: TGCAGCGTGAAGGGACAGGTAACCTACGAGCAGTACTTC.